Each of the 24 T cell receptor beta chains below was sequenced from the same sample in a study of blood T cell repertoires in COVID-19. The repertoire was sequenced with immunoSEQ multiplex PCR; TCRdb's copy has only in-frame clones and lacks some. The top ten hold under 7.5% of the sample, which has about 80,000 clones, 88% seen once. What was sequenced was peripheral blood. Every receptor here comes from a woman of 80 years or more with acute or convalescent COVID-19.

The genes are TRBV18 and TRBJ2-5, with D hard to call. There are 13 residues in the CDR3. Trimming shortened V by 2 bases and J by 1 base, and 5 bases separated the two germline ends. Germline CDR1 is KGHSH and CDR2 is LQKENI. The CDR3 DNA is TGTGCCAGCTCACCAGGCAGCCAAGAGACCCAGTACTTC. This sequence encodes CASSPGSQETQYF.

This sequence joins TRBV3-1 (or the pseudogene TRBV3-2) and TRBJ2-1; 8 nucleotides agree with TRBD2. This CDR3 region has 15 residues. Germline CDR1 and CDR2: LGHDT and YNNKEL (reference sequence). V shed 0 bases, J shed 6 bases, and the junction held 4 bases outside the gene matches. The CDR3 region has the DNA TGTGCCAGCAGCCAAGACCAGCGGGAGTTCAATGAGCAGTTCTTC. Amino acid sequence: CASSQDQREFNEQFF.

This chain links TRBV9 with TRBJ2-6, with a tentative D call TRBD1 (6 bases). The CDR3 consists of 19 residues. V lost 0 bases, J lost 0 bases, and 16 bases lay in between. The germline V gene has CDR1 SGDLS and CDR2 YYNGEE. The CDR3 DNA reads as TGTGCCAGCAGCGTAGGTGCCCCAGGGGTTAGCTCTGGGGCCAACGTCCTGACTTTC. Its translation: CASSVGAPGVSSGANVLTF.

V and J are TRBV7-9 and TRBJ2-7, with D tentatively TRBD1 (6 bases). V shed 1 base and J shed 5 bases, with 12 bases lying between them. Germline CDR1 reads SEHNR; CDR2 reads FQNEAQ (reference sequence). CDR3 length: 14 residues. In DNA form, the CDR3 reads TGTGCCAGCAGCTTAGAAAGGGGGAATAACGAGCAGTACTTC. Encoded protein: CASSLERGNNEQYF. Full variable domain (missing parts from reference TRBV7-9 and TRBJ2-7): DTGVSQNPRHKITKRGQNVTFRCDPISEHNRLYWYRQTLGQGPEFLTYFQNEAQLEKSRLLSDRFSAERPKGSFSTLEIQRTEQGDSAMYLCASSLERGNNEQYFGPGTRLTVT.

The gene calls are TRBV4-3 and TRBJ2-5; the match to TRBD1 covers 8 bases. V gave up 0 bases and J gave up 6 bases; unmatched junction bases: 3. Germline V gene lookup returns CDR1 LGHNA and CDR2 YSLEER. This CDR3 is built from 14 residues. The CDR3 coding sequence is TGCGCCAGCAGCCAAGACGGCAGGGGGCAGACCCAGTACTTC. This codes for CASSQDGRGQTQYF.

This clone was seen a few times. The V and J genes are TRBV28 and TRBJ1-6; D is ambiguous. The CDR3 runs 13 residues. Germline CDR1 MDHEN, CDR2 SYDVKM. Trimming cost V 5 bases and J 4 bases, with 6 bases left between them. The CDR3 region has the DNA TGTGCCAGCAGTCCTAGGTATAATTCACCCCTCCACTTT. It encodes CASSPRYNSPLHF.

V is TRBV29-1 and J is TRBJ2-3, with a tentative D call TRBD1 (5 bases). Germline V gene sequence: CDR1 SQVTM, CDR2 ANQGSEA. The CDR3 contains 12 residues. Between the trimmed V and J ends, which lost 8 bases and 5 bases, there was a span of 14 bases. CDR3: CSLGRVGDTQYF. As DNA, the CDR3 is TGCAGCTTGGGCAGGGTCGGAGATACGCAGTATTTT.

This clone was seen only once. The chain carries TRBV7-8 and TRBJ2-2; D not resolved. CDR3 length equals 15 residues. From germline, CDR1 is SGHVS and CDR2 FQNEAQ. V lost 0 bases and J lost 3, with 8 bases in between. CDR3 amino acids: CASSLALVDTGELFF. CDR3 nucleotide sequence: TGTGCCAGCAGCTTAGCGCTTGTAGACACCGGGGAGCTGTTTTTT.

V and J are TRBV7-2 and TRBJ2-7, with 7 bases identical to TRBD1. J lost 4 bases, V lost 3 bases, and 3 bases had no gene match. Germline V CDR1 and CDR2: SGHTA, FQGNSA. This CDR3 is built from 13 residues. CDR3 coding DNA: TGTGCCAGCAGCTTTGGCAGGGGGTACGAGCAGTACTTC. Translating gives CASSFGRGYEQYF.

The rearrangement links TRBV5-6 to TRBJ2-1, with D maybe TRBD2 (6 bases). The V gene lost 0 bases and the J gene lost 14 bases, with 15 bases spanning the gap. The CDR3 loop spans 13 amino acids. Germline lookup yields CDR1 SGHDT and CDR2 YYEEEE. CDR3 sequence reads: CASSLDTGVLEFF. The CDR3 DNA reads TGTGCCAGCAGCTTGGATACGGGGGTCTTAGAGTTCTTC.

The chain carries TRBV15 and TRBJ1-2, with D maybe TRBD1 (5 bases). Trimming shortened V by 2 bases and J by 4 bases, and 14 bases separated the two germline ends. CDR1 is LNHNV, CDR2 YYDKDF, per germline (reference sequence). The CDR3 spans 15 residues. DNA for the CDR3: TGTGCCACCAGCAGACAAAACACGGGGGGCTATGGCTACACCTTC. It translates to CATSRQNTGGYGYTF.

The chain joins TRBV6-5 to TRBJ1-3; 7 bases are a match to TRBD1. With V trimmed by 5 bases and J by 0 bases, 4 bases remained unmatched. This CDR3 has 15 residues. Germline V CDR1 and CDR2: MNHEY, SVGAGI. The CDR3 region has the DNA TGTGCCAGCAGTAAACAGGGGTTCTCTGGAAACACCATATATTTT. This codes for CASSKQGFSGNTIYF.

J is TRBJ1-4 and V is TRBV19, with D possibly matching TRBD1 (5 bases). V shed 4 bases and J shed 8 bases, with 8 bases lying between them. This CDR3 contains 12 residues. Germline CDR1 and CDR2: LNHDA and SQIVND (reference sequence). The CDR3 protein is CASSTRQEKLFF. In nucleotides, the CDR3 is TGTGCCAGTAGTACAAGACAGGAAAAACTGTTTTTT.

This clone appeared a few times. This sequence joins TRBV7-8 and TRBJ1-1; no firm D call. Germline CDR1 SGHVS, CDR2 FQNEAQ. The length of the CDR3 is 14 residues. V was shortened by 2 bases and J by 3 bases, with 10 bases between the two germline ends. The CDR3 spells CASSLREGYTEAFF. Here the CDR3 DNA reads TGTGCCAGCAGCTTACGGGAGGGTTACACTGAAGCTTTCTTT.

The genes are TRBV7-9 and TRBJ2-7; TRBD2 agrees at 9 bases. J gave up 5 bases and V 0 bases, and 8 bases lay outside the gene matches. The CDR3 extends over 16 amino acids. Looked up from germline, CDR1 is SEHNR and CDR2 is FQNEAQ (reference sequence). CDR3 in amino acids: CASSLALSGRFNEQYF. CDR3 DNA: TGTGCCAGCAGCTTAGCGCTGAGCGGGAGGTTCAACGAGCAGTACTTC. The variable domain in full, with the rest retrieved from reference TRBV7-9 and TRBJ2-7, is DTGVSQNPRHKITKRGQNVTFRCDPISEHNRLYWYRQTLGQGPEFLTYFQNEAQLEKSRLLSDRFSAERPKGSFSTLEIQRTEQGDSAMYLCASSLALSGRFNEQYFGPGTRLTVT.

This clone was seen once. The chain links TRBV29-1 to TRBJ1-1; D is perhaps TRBD1 (5 bases). V gave up 4 bases and J gave up 1 base, with 10 bases separating them. Germline lookup yields CDR1 SQVTM and CDR2 ANQGSEA. The CDR3 spans 13 residues. The CDR3 sequence is CSVGDSTNTEAFF. In DNA, the CDR3 is TGCAGCGTTGGGGACTCGACGAACACTGAAGCTTTCTTT.

About this clone itself: Germline is not matched at one junction end, which may reflect a read error. V and J are TRBV7-2 and TRBJ2-3; 8 nucleotides match TRBD2. Germline lookup yields CDR1 SGHTA and CDR2 FQGNSA. There are 13 residues in the CDR3. CDR3 region: CASMGAGVWTQYF. The CDR3 nucleotides read TGTGCAAGCATGGGAGCGGGAGTTTGGACGCAGTATTTT.

The CDR3 is CARSPGQDREHQGEAEAFF. In nucleotides, the CDR3 is TGTGCCAGAAGCCCGGGGCAGGACAGGGAACATCAGGGGGAGGCTGAAGCTTTCTTT. This rearrangement joins TRBV5-3 to TRBJ1-1, with TRBD1 matching 8 bases. TRBV5-3 is reported as an ORF; its role is uncertain. The CDR3 spans 19 residues. The V gene end was trimmed by 4 bases and the J gene end by 6 bases; junction bases not matched to a gene: 23.

The CDR3 DNA sequence: TGTGCCAGCAAGGAGGCAGGGGAGGGGTATGGCTACACCTTC. The encoded protein is CASKEAGEGYGYTF. The rearrangement joins TRBV25-1 to TRBJ1-2; D is possibly TRBD1 (6 bases). The CDR3 covers 14 residues. The germline V and J ends were trimmed by 7 bases and 5 bases, with 17 bases remaining between them. Looked up from germline, CDR1 is MGHDK and CDR2 is SYGVNS.

This sequence joins TRBV9 and TRBJ2-2; 8 positions match TRBD1. There are 15 residues in the CDR3. Trimming took 2 bases from V and 6 from J; bases not matched to a gene: 6. CDR1 is SGDLS, CDR2 YYNGEE, per germline. CDR3 sequence: CASSVSGGEPGELFF. Written as DNA, the CDR3 is TGTGCCAGCAGCGTGTCAGGGGGCGAACCCGGGGAGCTGTTTTTT.

The chain is built from TRBV6-5 and TRBJ2-2; a weak D match, TRBD2 (6 bases). Germline V gene data show CDR1 as MNHEY and CDR2 as SVGAGI. The CDR3 extends over 14 amino acids. V lost 6 bases and J 1 base, leaving 9 bases between the germline ends. CDR3 protein: CASSGLQNTGELFF. For the CDR3, the DNA is TGTGCCAGCAGCGGACTACAGAACACCGGGGAGCTGTTTTTT.

The CDR3 DNA follows: TGTGCCAGCAGTGCCCGCTTTCCGGGACATTCGTATGAGCAGTTCTTC. Amino acids: CASSARFPGHSYEQFF. The chain links TRBV6-1 to TRBJ2-1; D possibly corresponds to TRBD1 (6 bases). CDR3 length equals 16 residues. Trimming stripped 4 bases from V and 8 bases from J, with 21 bases between. In germline, CDR1 is MNHNS, CDR2 SASEGT.

The rearrangement uses TRBV6-6 and TRBJ1-2; a possible D gene is TRBD1 (6 bases). Germline CDR1 reads MNHNY; CDR2 reads SVGAGI (reference sequence). This CDR3 region has 13 residues. Trimming removed 4 bases at V and 5 bases at J, with 11 bases between. The chain's CDR3 is CASSSSGTYGYTF. CDR3 coding DNA: TGTGCCAGCAGTTCCTCCGGGACATATGGCTACACCTTC.

V is TRBV6-2 or TRBV6-3 and J is TRBJ1-3, with TRBD1 identical over 10 bases. Germline-derived CDR1 and CDR2 are MNHEY and SVGEGT. Losses at the gene ends were 4 bases for V and 7 bases for J; bases not matched to a gene: 7. There are 15 residues in the CDR3. The CDR3 reads CASSFLTGGWNTIYF. For the CDR3, the DNA is TGTGCCAGCAGTTTCCTGACAGGGGGCTGGAACACCATATATTTT.